The rows below give T cell receptor beta chains drawn from one sample of a study of blood T cell repertoires in COVID-19. The protocol was immunoSEQ multiplex PCR, while the TCRdb copy is restricted to in-frame clones and leaves out a portion. The sample lists roughly 380,000 clones; less than 85% were seen once. What was sequenced was peripheral blood. Source of these receptors: a woman aged 18-35 years with acute or convalescent COVID-19. CDR3s leave out the opening cysteine and the closing phenylalanine or tryptophan. Fields, in order: V gene, CDR3 protein.

>TRBV5-6
ASSFAGTGAQPQH
>TRBV11-2
ASSFSRNEKLF
>TRBV19
ASSIGGLDTGELF
>TRBV10-3
AISESMEAVPYNEQF
>TRBV9
ASSVGDRPYNGYT
>TRBV19
ASSARQGSPLH
>TRBV14
ASSSRTGTFSYNSPLH
>TRBV2
ASSPLDRVDQPQH
>TRBV4-2
ASSFEALAGGIEQF
>TRBV6-5
ASSTDRGNSPLH
>TRBV2
ASSEGWGLT
>TRBV29-1
SVRDRGNYGYT
>TRBV10-3
AISDQGQGGNSPLH
>TRBV9
ASSLYSEYNEQF
>TRBV5-4
ASSPGGDLAKNIQY
>TRBV5-8
ASSHAPGKFSNQPQH
>TRBV7-9
ASSSQGDGYT
>TRBV5-8
ASSQQGNFGEQY
>TRBV3-1/TRBV3-2
ASSQGLAGARGDTGELF
>TRBV6-5
ASSSERNQPQH
>TRBV5-1
ASSAPGVRNSPLH
>TRBV30
AWAGLTEAF
>TRBV7-9
ASSGRDINSPLH
>TRBV7-9
ASSWDTSYEQY
>TRBV27
ASEKLMGTGGSENEQF
>TRBV6-5
ASRGTGGRNQPQH
>TRBV5-1
ASSGGQSSYEQY
>TRBV7-2
ASSLGLGPYNSPLH
>TRBV5-4
ASSAGAPGNTEAF
>TRBV6-5
ASSHRATNEKLF
>TRBV2
ASRTGGYQPQH
>TRBV6-5
ASSLRAINYGYT
>TRBV28
ASSFGLQSEQY
>TRBV5-6
ASSVGTGKVANTEAF
>TRBV7-9
ASSSPGKYEQY
>TRBV27
ASSLPPGRGGDYEAF
>TRBV20-1
SASGLAGVTDTQY
>TRBV12-3/TRBV12-4
ASRTTGSYEQY
>TRBV24-1
ATSDPRQGSANEQF
>TRBV12-3/TRBV12-4
ASTSLSGYGYT
>TRBV7-9
ASSLYWDSQETQY
>TRBV6-5
ASSRTNTDTQY
>TRBV5-1
ASSPTGSNQPQH
>TRBV30
AWTQGALPETQY
>TRBV2
ASRGQGARTEAF
>TRBV2
ASTDRGPKKLF
>TRBV28
ASSLFQGLSNEQF
>TRBV4-2
ASSPTSGTSSEQY
>TRBV5-1
ASSSDGGQNIQY
>TRBV20-1
SASLGGTDTQY
>TRBV28
ASSLTGGSYEQY
>TRBV6-4
ASRPQQRKY
>TRBV12-5
ASAPDRGQNTGELF
>TRBV28
ASSWGGPKAEAF
>TRBV2
ASRPLAGKVTGELF